This TCR beta chain was recovered during a study of post-analysis software for immune sequencing data. As for the study in general: Patients with relapsing-remitting, secondary progressive and progressive-relapsing multiple sclerosis courses were all represented.

About this clonotype: Antigen unknown.

Study-level findings and limits: Co-batched samples clustered tightly together by F measure. Significantly decreased normalized Chao1 diversity was recorded for multiple sclerosis patients relative to controls. Elevated frequency relative to controls characterized four to six TRBV segments in patients, TRBV5-6, TRBV5-1 and TRBV20-1 among them.

Included in the TCR beta cDNA libraries were unique molecular identifiers. There were roughly 0.95 to 10 million T cells, and roughly 0.5 million cDNA molecules came from them. TCRdb independently ran MiXCR on the PCR reads; one entry per CDR3 protein. There are approximately 150,000 distinct CDR3 sequences in the sample; approximately 30% occur only once, and approximately 1.4% lies in the top ten. From germline, CDR1 is GTSNPN and CDR2 SVGIG (reference sequence). The CDR3 has 14 residues. The chain is built from TRBV30 and TRBJ2-5; possible D gene TRBD2, 6 bases. The assigned J gene may be wrong: the sequence end matches TRBJ2-7 better. The TCR comes from a girl under 18 with multiple sclerosis. Sequencing used blood. The CDR3 coding sequence is TGTGCCTGGAGGATACGGGAGAGGGGATACGAGCAGTACTTC. Its protein product is CAWRIRERGYEQYF.